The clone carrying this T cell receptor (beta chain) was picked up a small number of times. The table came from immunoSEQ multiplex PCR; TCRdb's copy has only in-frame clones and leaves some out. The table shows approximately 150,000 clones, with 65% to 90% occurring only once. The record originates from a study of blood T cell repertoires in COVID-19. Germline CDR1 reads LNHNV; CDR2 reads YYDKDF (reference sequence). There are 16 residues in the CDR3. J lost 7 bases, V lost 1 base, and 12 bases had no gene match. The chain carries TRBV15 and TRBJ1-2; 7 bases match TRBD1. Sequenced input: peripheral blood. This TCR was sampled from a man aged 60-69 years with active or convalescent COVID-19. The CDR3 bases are TGTGCCACCAGCAGAGTCGGTACAGGGGACAGAGGTGGCTACACCTTC. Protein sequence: CATSRVGTGDRGGYTF.